This entry is about one TCR beta chain. These data come from a study of blood T cell repertoires in COVID-19. Germline trimming cut 3 bases from V and 0 bases from J; bases unmatched to any gene: 3. CDR3 length equals 15 residues. CDR1 is MGHRA and CDR2 is YSYEKL in the germline V gene. Sequenced by immunoSEQ multiplex PCR; TCRdb stores in-frame clones only, minus some. The top ten clones hold roughly 5% of a sample with under 200,000 clones, around 84% of them seen once. Seattle patients were enrolled during active infection and followed longitudinally. This receptor was taken from a woman between 50 and 59 years old with COVID-19, enrolled during active disease. Sequenced sample: peripheral blood. The V gene is TRBV4-1, the J gene TRBJ2-7; TRBD1 matches 9 bases. The chain's CDR3 is CASSHPGQGSYEQYF. DNA of the CDR3: TGCGCCAGCAGCCATCCGGGACAGGGCTCCTACGAGCAGTACTTC.